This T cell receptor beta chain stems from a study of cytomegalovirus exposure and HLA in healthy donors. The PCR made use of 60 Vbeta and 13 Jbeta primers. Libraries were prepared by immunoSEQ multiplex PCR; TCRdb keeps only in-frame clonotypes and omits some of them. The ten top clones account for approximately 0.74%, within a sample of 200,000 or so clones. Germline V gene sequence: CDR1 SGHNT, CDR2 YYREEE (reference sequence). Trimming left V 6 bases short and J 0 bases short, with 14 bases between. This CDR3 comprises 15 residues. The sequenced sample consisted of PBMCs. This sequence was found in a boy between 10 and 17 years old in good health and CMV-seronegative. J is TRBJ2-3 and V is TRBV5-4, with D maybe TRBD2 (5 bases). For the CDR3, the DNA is TGTGCCAGCACCGCCGGACTCCTCAGCACAGATACGCAGTATTTT. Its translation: CASTAGLLSTDTQYF.